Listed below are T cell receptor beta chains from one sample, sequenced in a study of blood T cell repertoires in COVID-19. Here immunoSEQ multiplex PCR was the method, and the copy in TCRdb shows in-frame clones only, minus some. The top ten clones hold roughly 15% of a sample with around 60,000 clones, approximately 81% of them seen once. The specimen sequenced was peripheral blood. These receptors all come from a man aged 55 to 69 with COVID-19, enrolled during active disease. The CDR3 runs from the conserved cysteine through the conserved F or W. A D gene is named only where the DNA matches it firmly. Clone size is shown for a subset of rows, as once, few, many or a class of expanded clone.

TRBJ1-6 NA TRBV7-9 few CASSLAGGSPLHF TGTGCCAGCAGCTTAGCGGGGGGTTCACCCCTCCACTTT
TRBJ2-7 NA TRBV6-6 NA CASRLSQGTYEQYF TGTGCCAGCAGGCTATCCCAGGGAACCTACGAGCAGTACTTC
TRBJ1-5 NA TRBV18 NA CASSPQGGGMLFNQPQHF TGTGCCAGCTCACCACAAGGGGGAGGGATGCTTTTCAATCAGCCCCAGCATTTT
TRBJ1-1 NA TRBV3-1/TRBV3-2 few CASSPLGARMNTEAFF TGTGCCAGCAGCCCCTTGGGGGCCCGCATGAACACTGAAGCTTTCTTT
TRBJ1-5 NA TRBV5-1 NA CASSGESMNQPQHF TGCGCCAGCAGCGGAGAAAGCATGAATCAGCCCCAGCATTTT
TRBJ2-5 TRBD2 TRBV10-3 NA CAISVGGIFQETQYF TGTGCCATCAGTGTGGGAGGGATATTCCAAGAGACCCAGTACTTC
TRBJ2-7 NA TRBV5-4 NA CASSLGPAGYEQYF TGTGCCAGCAGCTTGGGCCCCGCAGGCTACGAGCAGTACTTC
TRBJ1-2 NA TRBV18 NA CASSLSGDNYGYTF TGTGCCAGCTCACTTTCAGGGGATAACTATGGCTACACCTTC
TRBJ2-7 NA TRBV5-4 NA CASSQRTAVNEQYF TGTGCCAGCAGCCAACGGACAGCGGTTAACGAGCAGTACTTC
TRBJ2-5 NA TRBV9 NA CASSAQGTQETQYF TGTGCCAGCAGCGCACAGGGGACTCAAGAGACCCAGTACTTC
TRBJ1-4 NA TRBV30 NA CAWISDGLKLFF TGTGCCTGGATTAGCGATGGACTTAAACTGTTTTTT
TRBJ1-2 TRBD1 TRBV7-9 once CASSVGQGFGYTF TGTGCCAGCAGCGTCGGACAGGGCTTTGGCTACACCTTC
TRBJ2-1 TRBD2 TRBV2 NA CASRGASGDNEQFF TGTGCCAGCAGAGGAGCTAGCGGTGACAATGAGCAGTTCTTC
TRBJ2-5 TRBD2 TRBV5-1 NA CASSLELAVETQYF TGCGCCAGCAGCTTGGAACTAGCGGTGGAGACCCAGTACTTC
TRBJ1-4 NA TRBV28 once CASQTTNEKLFF TGTGCCAGCCAGACAACTAATGAAAAACTGTTTTTT
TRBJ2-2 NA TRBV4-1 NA CASSQAGGRNTGELFF TGCGCCAGCAGCCAAGCCGGTGGGAGGAACACCGGGGAGCTGTTTTTT
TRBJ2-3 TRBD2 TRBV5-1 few CASSLAGDGTDTQYF TGCGCCAGCAGCTTAGCGGGAGACGGCACAGATACGCAGTATTTT
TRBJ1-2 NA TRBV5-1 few CASSFDTYGYTF TGCGCCAGCAGCTTTGACACGTATGGCTACACCTTC
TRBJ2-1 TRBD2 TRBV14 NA CASSPYSGSTGVGSYNEQFF TGTGCCAGCAGCCCTTACAGCGGGAGTACTGGAGTCGGCTCCTACAATGAGCAGTTCTTC
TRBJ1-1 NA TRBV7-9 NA CASTLELISPEAFF TGTGCCAGCACCCTCGAACTCATCTCCCCTGAAGCTTTCTTT
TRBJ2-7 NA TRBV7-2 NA CASSSYQREQYF TGTGCCAGCAGCTCCTACCAGCGGGAGCAGTACTTC
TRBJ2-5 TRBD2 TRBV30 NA CAWRRSGSAGTQYF TGTGCCTGGAGGCGTAGCGGGAGTGCGGGGACCCAGTACTTC
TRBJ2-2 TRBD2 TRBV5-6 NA CASSLFSAGAPGGELFF TGTGCCAGCAGCTTGTTCTCCGCGGGAGCTCCCGGGGGGGAGCTGTTTTTT
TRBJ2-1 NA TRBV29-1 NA CSVDFSGPPYNEQFF TGCAGCGTCGATTTCAGCGGACCCCCCTACAATGAGCAGTTCTTC
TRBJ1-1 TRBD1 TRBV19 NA CASSVGPGGRDTEAFF TGTGCCAGTAGCGTGGGGCCAGGGGGACGAGACACTGAAGCTTTCTTT
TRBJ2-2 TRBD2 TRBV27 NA CASSSPGLAPGELFF TGTGCCAGCAGTTCCCCGGGACTAGCGCCCGGGGAGCTGTTTTTT
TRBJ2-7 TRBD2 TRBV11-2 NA CASSQPVAGAYEQYF TGTGCCAGCAGCCAACCGGTAGCGGGGGCCTACGAGCAGTACTTC
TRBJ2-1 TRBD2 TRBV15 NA CATSRSTGTRGSNEQFF TGTGCCACCAGCAGATCTACCGGGACTAGAGGGTCGAATGAGCAGTTCTTC
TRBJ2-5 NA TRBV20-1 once CSARGGSQYF TGCAGTGCGCGAGGGGGTAGCCAGTACTTC
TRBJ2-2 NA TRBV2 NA CASSPGLSTTGELFF TGTGCCAGCAGCCCGGGACTCTCCACCACCGGGGAGCTGTTTTTT
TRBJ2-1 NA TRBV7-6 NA CASSLASAPYNEQFF TGTGCCAGCAGCTTAGCATCAGCGCCATACAATGAGCAGTTCTTC
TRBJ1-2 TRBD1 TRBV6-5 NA CASSYEGAYGYTF TGTGCCAGCAGTTACGAGGGGGCCTATGGCTACACCTTC
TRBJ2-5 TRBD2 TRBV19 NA CASSIGGRGAGETQYF TGTGCCAGTAGTATCGGCGGGAGGGGGGCTGGAGAGACCCAGTACTTC
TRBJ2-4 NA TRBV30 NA CAWSDGTSRTLAKNIQYF TGTGCCTGGAGTGATGGGACTTCCAGGACTCTAGCCAAAAACATTCAGTACTTC
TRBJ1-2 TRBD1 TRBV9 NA CASNQGGADGYTF TGTGCCAGCAACCAAGGGGGCGCAGATGGCTACACCTTC
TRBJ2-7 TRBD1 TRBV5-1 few CASSDPGTGNPYEQYF TGCGCCAGTTCCGATCCCGGGACAGGGAACCCCTACGAGCAGTACTTC
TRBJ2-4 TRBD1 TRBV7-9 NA CASSQPRDRGPKNIQYF TGTGCCAGCAGCCAACCCCGGGACAGGGGCCCCAAAAACATTCAGTACTTC
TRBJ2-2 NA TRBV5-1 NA CASSLLIGELFF TGCGCCAGCAGCTTGCTAATAGGGGAGCTGTTTTTT
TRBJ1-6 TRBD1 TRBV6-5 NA CASSSRGLFSPLHF TGTGCCAGCAGTTCCAGGGGGCTGTTTTCACCCCTCCACTTT
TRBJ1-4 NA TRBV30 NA CAWSVGGEKLFF TGTGCCTGGAGTGTGGGGGGTGAAAAACTGTTTTTT
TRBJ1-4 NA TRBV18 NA CASSLRGGNIDEKLFF TGTGCCAGCTCTCTGCGTGGGGGGAATATTGATGAAAAACTGTTTTTT
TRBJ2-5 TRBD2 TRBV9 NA CASSPRAGDQETQYF TGTGCCAGCAGCCCTCGAGCGGGGGACCAAGAGACCCAGTACTTC
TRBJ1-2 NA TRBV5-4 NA CASSLAGSGANYGYTF TGTGCCAGCAGCTTGGCGGGTTCAGGGGCTAACTATGGCTACACCTTC
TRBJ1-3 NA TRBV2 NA CASSELGRGSGNTIYF TGTGCCAGCAGTGAATTAGGCAGGGGTTCTGGAAACACCATATATTTT
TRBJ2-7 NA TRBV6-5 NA CASSNRGGTTYEQYF TGTGCCAGCAGCAATAGAGGGGGTACCACGTACGAGCAGTACTTC
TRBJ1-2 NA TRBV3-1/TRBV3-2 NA CASNPGDGYTF TGTGCCAGCAACCCGGGGGACGGCTACACCTTC
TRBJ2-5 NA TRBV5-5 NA CASSLPGHQETQYF TGTGCCAGCAGCTTACCGGGACATCAAGAGACCCAGTACTTC
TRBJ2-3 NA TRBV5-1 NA CASKWEGEDTQYF TGCGCCAGCAAGTGGGAGGGGGAAGATACGCAGTATTTT
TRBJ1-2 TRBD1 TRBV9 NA CASSRTILGQGNYGYTF TGTGCCAGCAGCCGAACAATACTGGGACAGGGGAACTATGGCTACACCTTC
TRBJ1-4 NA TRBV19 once CASSATATTHEKLFF TGTGCCAGTAGTGCTACAGCAACGACCCATGAAAAACTGTTTTTT
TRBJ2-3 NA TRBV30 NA CAWSVASAWDTQYF TGTGCCTGGAGTGTAGCTAGCGCTTGGGATACGCAGTATTTT
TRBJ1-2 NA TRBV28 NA CASTPRGLYGYTF TGTGCCAGCACCCCCCGCGGGCTGTATGGCTACACCTTC
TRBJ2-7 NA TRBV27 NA CASSLLGGNREQYF TGTGCCAGCAGTTTATTGGGCGGGAACCGCGAGCAGTACTTC
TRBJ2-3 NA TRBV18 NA CASSLAGGYGTDTQYF TGTGCCAGCTCACTCGCAGGGGGGTATGGCACAGATACGCAGTATTTT